This TCR beta chain is drawn from a study of blood T cell repertoires in COVID-19. This CDR3 has 15 residues. Germline CDR1 LNHNV, CDR2 YYDKDF (reference sequence). Unmatched junction bases numbered 8, after V lost 3 bases and J lost 3 bases. TCRdb's table, derived via immunoSEQ multiplex PCR, lists solely in-frame clones and lacks some. The data contain tens of thousands of clones, 85% to 90% of them singletons. The specimen was peripheral blood. This TCR was sampled from a woman in her 70s with active COVID-19. The V and J genes are TRBV15 and TRBJ2-7; TRBD1 aligns across 7 bases. The CDR3: CATSSPQTGLYEQYF. The CDR3 region has the DNA TGTGCCACCAGCAGCCCCCAGACAGGGCTCTACGAGCAGTACTTC.